The T cell receptor (beta chain) described here comes from a study of blood T cell repertoires in COVID-19 (dated by TCRdb to 2020 to 2022). Some background on the complete study: The collaborator samples originated in the United States, Italy and Spain and spanned the acute and convalescent phases of COVID-19. The prospective study material was composed of cDNA or gDNA derived from T cells, B-cell-depleted T cells, or PBMCs. Subjects who had been exposed to COVID-19, were actively infected with it, or had recovered from it provided the deeply sampled blood TCRbeta repertoires that made up the dataset. The repertoires were released in a freely available public database meant as a resource for research on the immune response to SARS-CoV-2. Samples came from the ongoing ImmuneRACE study (first 160 participants) plus 1,254 subjects from 6 global collaborators. Sample metadata almost always included a de-identified subject ID, COVID-19 status, age in years and sex. Where HLA class I and class II types were available, the types were taken from metadata supplied by the sample provider, not from assay-based typing. Findings and caveats that apply to the study as a whole: Clinical and demographic metadata were provided uncurated, with the amount varying by source and participant.

Enrolling through a virtual design, the prospective study's participants ranged in age from roughly 18 to 95 years and lived across 24 United States geographic areas. In the prospective study, cohorts were assigned on the basis of participant-reported clinical history obtained from a screening survey and a study questionnaire. In the prospective study, mobile phlebotomists collected whole blood, serum and a nasopharyngeal or oropharyngeal swab from each participant. Over a 2-month period, participants in the prospective study had the option of providing additional blood draws and questionnaires. Before DNA extraction, prospective study blood samples were shipped either frozen or at room temperature. V was cut back by 6 bases and J by 1 base, leaving a gap of 10 bases between them. The germline V gene provides CDR1 MDHEN and CDR2 SYDVKM. From the cysteine up to the phenylalanine, the CDR3 has a length of 14 residues. Here the CDR3 DNA is all that survives: 42 bases in frame from base 1.

TCRbeta CDR3 regions were amplified from genomic DNA by means of the immunoSEQ Assay, a bias-controlled multiplex PCR. Per the source publication's procedure: Within the assay, amplification of reference gene primers was used to estimate how many nucleated cells each sample contained. To quantify the absolute abundance of each unique TCRbeta CDR3 rearrangement, sequence reads were collapsed and filtered. For each sample, productive Simpson clonality was calculated as the square root of Simpson's diversity index over productive rearrangements. TCRdb stores this immuneACCESS table with in-frame sequences only. Part of the clones is absent; in the studies checked, under half of the shortfall reflects unresolved V genes, and no reason is known for the rest. That table furnishes V, J and clone size, whereas the DNA furnished D and trimming. In this sample the table shows 250,000 or so clones, around 90% of which occur a single time. The top ten clones comprise 2.5% to 3% of the sample.

Comments on this clone: Its antigen has not been determined. Base qualities are not recorded, but no much larger clone differs from it by a single base.

The sequence derives from a woman between 25 and 40 years old with acute COVID-19. Sequencing was carried out using PBMCs or T cells enriched from blood (not recorded which). The sequence joins TRBV28 to TRBJ1-3; the D gene remains uncertain. The CDR3 protein is CASSQVESGNTIYF. The DNA sequence is TGTGCCAGCAGCCAGGTTGAGTCTGGAAACACCATATATTTT.